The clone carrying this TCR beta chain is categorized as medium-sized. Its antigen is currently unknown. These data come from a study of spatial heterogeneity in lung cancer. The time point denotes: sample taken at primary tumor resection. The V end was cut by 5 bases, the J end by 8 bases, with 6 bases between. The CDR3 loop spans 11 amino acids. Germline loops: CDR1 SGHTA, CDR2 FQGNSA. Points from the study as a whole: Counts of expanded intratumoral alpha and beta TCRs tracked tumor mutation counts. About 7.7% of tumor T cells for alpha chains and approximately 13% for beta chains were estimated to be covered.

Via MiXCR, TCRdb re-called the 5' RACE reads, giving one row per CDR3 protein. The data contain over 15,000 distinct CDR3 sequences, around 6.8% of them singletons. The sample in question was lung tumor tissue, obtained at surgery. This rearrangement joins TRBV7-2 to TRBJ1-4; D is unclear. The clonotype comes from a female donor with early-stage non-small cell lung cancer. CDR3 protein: CASSGAEKLFF. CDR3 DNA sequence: TGTGCCAGCAGCGGAGCGGAAAAACTGTTTTTT.